The sequence of this T cell receptor (beta chain) was determined in a study of metastatic and nonmetastatic thyroid tumors. Background on the study: Peripheral blood and tumor or nodule samples from malignant and benign thyroid patients were compared. Broader study findings: Significantly greater TCR beta diversity was reportedly found in malignant thyroid tumors than in benign nodules (in blood and tumor).

With 0 bases clipped from V and 4 bases from J, the junction kept 1 base outside the gene matches. The CDR3 runs 15 residues. All patients were treatment-naive before thyroid surgery. This clone was observed at least ten times. Its target is not known. TCRdb redid the clone calls on the PCR reads using MiXCR. The sample consists of around 22,000 clones, approximately 11% of them appearing once. Sequences were obtained from blood. The sequence was obtained from a female donor with papillary thyroid cancer or a benign thyroid nodule (not recorded which). Some clones in this sample may be carry-over from other donors' samples. V gene TRBV12-3 or TRBV12-4 combines with J gene TRBJ2-1; 9 bases align to TRBD2. CDR3 region: CASSLASGRYNEQFF. The CDR3, as DNA: TGTGCCAGCAGTTTAGCTAGCGGGAGATACAATGAGCAGTTCTTC.